This T cell receptor (beta chain) originates from a study of long-term antiretroviral therapy in people with HIV. Study observations and caveats: Clonal populations expanded prior to ART predominated within the repertoire at all time points.

Researchers ran immunoSEQ v3.0 at survey level. Assay used: immunoSEQ multiplex PCR; TCRdb lists only in-frame clones, some missing. Seen here are roughly 16,000 clones, 85% to 95% observed once, and the top ten hold just over 1.4%. Of note for this clone: Its specificity is unknown.

The sequenced sample was unsorted PBMCs, obtained 10.4 years after starting antiretroviral therapy. The sequence was obtained from a man aged 30 to 39 with HIV.

CDR3 residues: CASSLGNTEAFF. The CDR3 DNA follows: TGTGCCAGCAGCCTGGGGAACACTGAAGCTTTCTTT. The rearrangement links TRBV28 to TRBJ1-1; no reliable D call. CDR1 is MDHEN, CDR2 SYDVKM, per germline. The CDR3 runs 12 residues. Trimming took off 6 bases at V and 1 base at J, with 6 bases between the two ends.